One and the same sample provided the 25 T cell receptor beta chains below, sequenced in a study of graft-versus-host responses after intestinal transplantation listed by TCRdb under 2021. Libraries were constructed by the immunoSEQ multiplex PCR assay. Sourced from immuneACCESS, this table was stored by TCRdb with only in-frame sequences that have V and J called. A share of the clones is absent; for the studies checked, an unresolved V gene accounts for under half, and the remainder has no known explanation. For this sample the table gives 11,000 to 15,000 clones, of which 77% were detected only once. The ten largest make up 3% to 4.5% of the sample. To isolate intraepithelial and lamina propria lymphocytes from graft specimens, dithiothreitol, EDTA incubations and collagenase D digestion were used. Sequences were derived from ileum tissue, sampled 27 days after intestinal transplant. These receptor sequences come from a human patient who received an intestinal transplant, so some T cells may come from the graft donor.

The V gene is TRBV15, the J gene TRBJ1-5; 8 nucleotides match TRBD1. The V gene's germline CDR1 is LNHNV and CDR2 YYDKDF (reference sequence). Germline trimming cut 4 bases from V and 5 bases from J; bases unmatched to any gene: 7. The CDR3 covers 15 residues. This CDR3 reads CATSKGQGLYQPQHF. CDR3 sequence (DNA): TGTGCCACCAGCAAAGGACAGGGTCTGTATCAGCCCCAGCATTTT.

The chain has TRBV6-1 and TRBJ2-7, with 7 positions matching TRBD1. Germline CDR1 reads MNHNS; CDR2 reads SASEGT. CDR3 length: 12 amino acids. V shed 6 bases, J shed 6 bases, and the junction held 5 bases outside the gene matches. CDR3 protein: CASRSAGGEQYV. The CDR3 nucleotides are TGTGCCAGCAGATCGGCAGGGGGCGAGCAGTACGTC.

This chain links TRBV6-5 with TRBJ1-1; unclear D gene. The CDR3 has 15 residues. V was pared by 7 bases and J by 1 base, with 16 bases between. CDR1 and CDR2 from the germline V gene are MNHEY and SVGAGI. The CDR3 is CASTPSGSWNTEAFF. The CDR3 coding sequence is TGTGCCAGCACCCCCTCGGGGTCCTGGAACACTGAAGCTTTCTTT.

The CDR3 DNA is TGTGCCAGCAGCTCCCAAAACAGGGGGCAAGGTGGCTACACCTTC. It codes for CASSSQNRGQGGYTF. The chain couples TRBV7-8 to TRBJ1-2; 9 nucleotides match TRBD1. With 4 bases clipped from V and 7 bases from J, the junction kept 10 bases outside the gene matches. Per germline, CDR1 SGHVS and CDR2 FQNEAQ. The CDR3 is 15 amino acids.

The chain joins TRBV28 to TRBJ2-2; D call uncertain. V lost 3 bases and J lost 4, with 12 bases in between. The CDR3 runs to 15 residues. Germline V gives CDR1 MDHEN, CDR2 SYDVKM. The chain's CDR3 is CASSFALQATGELFF. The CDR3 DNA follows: TGTGCCAGCAGTTTTGCGCTTCAGGCCACCGGGGAGCTGTTTTTT.

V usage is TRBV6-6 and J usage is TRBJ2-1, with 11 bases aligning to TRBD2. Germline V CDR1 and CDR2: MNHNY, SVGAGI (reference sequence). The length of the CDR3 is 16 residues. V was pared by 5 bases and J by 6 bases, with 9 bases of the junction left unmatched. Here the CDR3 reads CASSPRTSGGLNEQFF. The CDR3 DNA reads TGTGCCAGCAGTCCCCGCACTAGCGGGGGCCTCAATGAGCAGTTCTTC.

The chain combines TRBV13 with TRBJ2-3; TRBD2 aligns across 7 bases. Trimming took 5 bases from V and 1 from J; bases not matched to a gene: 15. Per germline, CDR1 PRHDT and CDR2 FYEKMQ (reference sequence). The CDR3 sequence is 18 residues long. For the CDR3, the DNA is TGTGCCAGCAGCGAGCTTAGCGGTCCCCGGGAGGGCACAGATACGCAGTATTTT. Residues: CASSELSGPREGTDTQYF.

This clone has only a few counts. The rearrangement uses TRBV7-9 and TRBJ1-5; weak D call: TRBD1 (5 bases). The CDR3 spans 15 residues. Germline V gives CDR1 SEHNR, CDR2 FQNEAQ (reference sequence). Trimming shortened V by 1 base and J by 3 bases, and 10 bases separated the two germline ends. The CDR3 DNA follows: TGTGCCAGCAGCTTAGGTCCAGGGTTCAATCAGCCCCAGCATTTT. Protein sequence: CASSLGPGFNQPQHF.

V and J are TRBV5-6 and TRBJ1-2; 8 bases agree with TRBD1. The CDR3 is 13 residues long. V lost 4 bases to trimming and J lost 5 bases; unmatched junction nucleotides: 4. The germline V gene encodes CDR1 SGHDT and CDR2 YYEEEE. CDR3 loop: CASSHDRGYGYTF. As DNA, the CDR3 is TGTGCCAGCAGCCATGACAGGGGATATGGCTACACCTTC.

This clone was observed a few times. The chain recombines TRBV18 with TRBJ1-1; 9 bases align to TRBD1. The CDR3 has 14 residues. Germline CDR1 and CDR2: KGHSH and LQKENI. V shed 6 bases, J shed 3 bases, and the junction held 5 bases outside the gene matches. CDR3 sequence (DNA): TGTGCCAGCTCCCAACAGGGGGCAGACACTGAAGCTTTCTTT. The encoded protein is CASSQQGADTEAFF.

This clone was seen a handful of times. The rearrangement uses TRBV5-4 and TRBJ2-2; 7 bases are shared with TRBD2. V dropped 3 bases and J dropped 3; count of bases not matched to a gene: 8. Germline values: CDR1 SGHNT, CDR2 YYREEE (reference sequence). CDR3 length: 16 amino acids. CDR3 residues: CASSSGMGRDTGELFF. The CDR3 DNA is TGTGCCAGCAGCTCTGGTATGGGGAGGGACACCGGGGAGCTGTTTTTT.

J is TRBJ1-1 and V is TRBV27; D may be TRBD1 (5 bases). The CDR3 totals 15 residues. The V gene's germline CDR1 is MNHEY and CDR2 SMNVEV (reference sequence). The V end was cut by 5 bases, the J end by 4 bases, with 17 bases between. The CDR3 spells CASSPGPQGSTEAFF. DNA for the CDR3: TGTGCCAGCAGTCCCGGGCCTCAGGGAAGCACTGAAGCTTTCTTT.

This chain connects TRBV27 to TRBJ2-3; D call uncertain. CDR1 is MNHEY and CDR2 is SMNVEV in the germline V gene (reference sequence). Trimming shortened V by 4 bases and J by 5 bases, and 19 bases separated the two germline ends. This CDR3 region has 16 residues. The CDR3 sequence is CASSSSSSMFGDTQYF. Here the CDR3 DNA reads TGTGCCAGCAGTTCTTCAAGTTCGATGTTCGGAGATACGCAGTATTTT.

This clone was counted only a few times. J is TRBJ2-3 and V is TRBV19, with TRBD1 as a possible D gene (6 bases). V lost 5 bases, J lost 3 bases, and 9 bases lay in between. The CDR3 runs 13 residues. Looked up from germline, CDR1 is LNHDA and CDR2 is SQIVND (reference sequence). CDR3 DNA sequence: TGTGCCAGTAGTGCCCAGGGGACAGATACGCAGTATTTT. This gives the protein CASSAQGTDTQYF.

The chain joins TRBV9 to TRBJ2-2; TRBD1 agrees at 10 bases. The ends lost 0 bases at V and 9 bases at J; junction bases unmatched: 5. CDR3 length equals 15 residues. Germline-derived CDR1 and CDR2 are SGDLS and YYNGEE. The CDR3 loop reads CASSVGQGASWELFF. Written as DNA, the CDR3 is TGTGCCAGCAGCGTAGGACAGGGGGCCAGTTGGGAGCTGTTTTTT.

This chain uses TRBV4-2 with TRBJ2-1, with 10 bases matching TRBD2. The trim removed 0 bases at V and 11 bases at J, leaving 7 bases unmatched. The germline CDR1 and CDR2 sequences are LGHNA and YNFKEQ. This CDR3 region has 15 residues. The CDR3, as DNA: TGTGCCAGCAGCCAAGAGGGAGCGGGGGGGTCAAAGCAGTTCTTC. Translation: CASSQEGAGGSKQFF.

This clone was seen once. The CDR3 DNA reads as TGCGCCAGCAGCCAATGGTACGCGACTAATGAAAAACTGTTTTTT. As protein: CASSQWYATNEKLFF. This sequence joins TRBV4-1 and TRBJ1-4; D unclear. CDR1 MGHRA and CDR2 YSYEKL come from the germline V gene. The ends were cut back, 2 bases at V and 2 bases at J, with 9 bases in the middle. CDR3 size: 15 residues.

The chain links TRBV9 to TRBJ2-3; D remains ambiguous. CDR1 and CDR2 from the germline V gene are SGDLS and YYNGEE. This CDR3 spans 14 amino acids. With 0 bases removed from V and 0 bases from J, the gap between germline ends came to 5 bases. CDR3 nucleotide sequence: TGTGCCAGCAGCGTAGCTCCCAGCACAGATACGCAGTATTTT. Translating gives CASSVAPSTDTQYF.

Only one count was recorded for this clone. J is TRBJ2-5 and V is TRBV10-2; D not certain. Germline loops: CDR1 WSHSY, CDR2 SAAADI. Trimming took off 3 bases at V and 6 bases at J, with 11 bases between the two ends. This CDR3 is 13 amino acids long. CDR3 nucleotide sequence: TGCGCCAGCAGTGAACAGTTGATAAAGACCCAGTACTTC. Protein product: CASSEQLIKTQYF.

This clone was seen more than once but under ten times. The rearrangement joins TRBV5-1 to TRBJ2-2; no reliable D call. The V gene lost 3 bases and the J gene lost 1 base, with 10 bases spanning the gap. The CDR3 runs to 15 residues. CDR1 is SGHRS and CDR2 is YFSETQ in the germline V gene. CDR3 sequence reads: CASSSGSVNTGELFF. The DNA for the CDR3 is TGCGCCAGCAGCTCCGGGTCCGTGAACACCGGGGAGCTGTTTTTT.

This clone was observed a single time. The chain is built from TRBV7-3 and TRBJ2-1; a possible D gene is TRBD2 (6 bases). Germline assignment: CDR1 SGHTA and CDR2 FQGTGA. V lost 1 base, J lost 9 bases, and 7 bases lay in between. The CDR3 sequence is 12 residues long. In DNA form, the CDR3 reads TGTGCCAGCAGCTTAAGGGGAGGTGAGCAGTTCTTC. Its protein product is CASSLRGGEQFF.

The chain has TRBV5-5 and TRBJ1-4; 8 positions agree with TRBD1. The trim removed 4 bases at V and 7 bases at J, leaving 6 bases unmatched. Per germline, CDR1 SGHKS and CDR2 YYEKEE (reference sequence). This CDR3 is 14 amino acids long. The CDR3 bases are TGTGCCAGCAGCCTTTCGGACAGGGTTGAAAAACTGTTTTTT. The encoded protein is CASSLSDRVEKLFF.

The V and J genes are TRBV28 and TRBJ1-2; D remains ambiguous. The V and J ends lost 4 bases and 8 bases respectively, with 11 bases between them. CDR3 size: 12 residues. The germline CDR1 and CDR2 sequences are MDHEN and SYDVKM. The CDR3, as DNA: TGTGCCAGCAGTTCCCTTGCGGCCGGCTACACCTTC. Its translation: CASSSLAAGYTF.

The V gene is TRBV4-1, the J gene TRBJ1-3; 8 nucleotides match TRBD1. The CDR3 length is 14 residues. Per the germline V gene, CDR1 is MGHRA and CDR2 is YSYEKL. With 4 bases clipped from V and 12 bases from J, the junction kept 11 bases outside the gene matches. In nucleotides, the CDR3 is TGCGCCAGCAGCCTCGGGCGCGGACAGGGCTTCATATATTTT. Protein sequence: CASSLGRGQGFIYF.

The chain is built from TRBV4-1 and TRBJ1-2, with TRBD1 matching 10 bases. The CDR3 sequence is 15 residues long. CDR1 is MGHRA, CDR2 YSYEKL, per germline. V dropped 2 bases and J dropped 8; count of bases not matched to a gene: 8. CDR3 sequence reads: CASSQTRTGGDGYTF. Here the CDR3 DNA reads TGCGCCAGCAGCCAAACGAGGACAGGGGGGGACGGCTACACCTTC.